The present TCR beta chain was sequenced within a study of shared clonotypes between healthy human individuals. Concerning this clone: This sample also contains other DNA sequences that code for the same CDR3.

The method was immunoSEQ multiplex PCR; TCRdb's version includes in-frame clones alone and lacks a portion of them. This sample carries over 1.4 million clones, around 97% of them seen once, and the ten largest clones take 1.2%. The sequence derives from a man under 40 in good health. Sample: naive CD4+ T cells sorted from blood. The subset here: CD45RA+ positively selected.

CDR3 region: CASSLLGSGANVLTF. CDR3 DNA: TGTGCCAGCAGCCTCCTGGGGTCAGGGGCCAACGTCCTGACTTTC. The rearrangement joins TRBV28 to TRBJ2-6; the D is unclear. The CDR3 has 15 residues. Trimming cost V 6 bases and J 4 bases, with 13 bases left between them. Looked up from germline, CDR1 is MDHEN and CDR2 is SYDVKM.